This TCR beta chain was observed in a study of patients and donors after allogeneic stem cell transplantation. Germline assignment: CDR1 LGHNA and CDR2 YSLEER. The CDR3 is made up of 15 amino acids. The ends were cut back, 0 bases at V and 0 bases at J, with 6 bases in the middle. This clonotype was seen repeatedly, ten times or more. TCRdb re-analysed the RT-PCR reads in MiXCR, keeping a single row per CDR3 protein. The sample consists of about 230,000 distinct CDR3 sequences, less than 15% of them appearing once. The sequence was obtained from a human donor who was either an allogeneic HSCT recipient or a stem cell or donor lymphocyte infusion donor (not recorded which). It is not recorded whose cells these are; they may come from a transplant donor. The sequencing input was blood, either unsorted or a sorted T cell fraction (not recorded which). The rearrangement joins TRBV4-3 to TRBJ2-1; the D is unclear. CDR3: CASSQDRTSYNEQFF. The CDR3 DNA sequence: TGCGCCAGCAGCCAAGACAGAACCTCCTACAATGAGCAGTTCTTC.